These 31 T cell receptor beta chains share one sample of origin, sequenced in a study of radiotherapy plus CTLA-4 blockade in lung cancer. Produced via immunoSEQ multiplex PCR; TCRdb's table is partial and in-frame only. The sample holds roughly 93,000 clones; around four fifths are singletons and the top ten take about 3.5%. The source material was peripheral blood, sampled from a patient treated with radiotherapy plus ipilimumab. These TCRs come from a human donor with non-small cell lung cancer who had a partial response to radiotherapy plus ipilimumab.

The chain employs TRBV28 and TRBJ2-3, with 8 bases lining up with TRBD2. Germline V CDR1 and CDR2: MDHEN, SYDVKM. The CDR3 sequence is 14 residues long. Trimming removed 5 bases from V and 7 bases from J; junction bases left unmatched: 8. The DNA of the CDR3 is TGTGCCAGCAGTGTTGTTAGCGGGGTGTATACGCAGTATTTT. It codes for CASSVVSGVYTQYF.

This chain joins TRBV27 and TRBJ2-2; no clear D gene. CDR1 MNHEY and CDR2 SMNVEV come from the germline V gene (reference sequence). This CDR3 has 15 residues. V gave up 6 bases and J gave up 4 bases, with 15 bases separating them. The CDR3 nucleotides are TGTGCCAGCAGCCAGAGTGAGGCCTCCACCGGGGAGCTGTTTTTT. This translates into CASSQSEASTGELFF.

For the CDR3, the DNA is TGTGCCAGCAGCTTGGAGGTCGGGAAAGAGACCCAGTACTTC. This codes for CASSLEVGKETQYF. The rearrangement uses TRBV5-8 and TRBJ2-5, with D possibly TRBD2 on 5 matching bases. This CDR3 contains 14 residues. Trimming shortened V by 0 bases and J by 3 bases, and 9 bases separated the two germline ends. Germline V gene sequence: CDR1 SGHTS, CDR2 YDEGEE.

The chain employs TRBV18 and TRBJ2-5, with D uncertain. CDR3 length: 14 residues. Germline V gives CDR1 KGHSH, CDR2 LQKENI. The V and J ends lost 6 bases and 2 bases respectively, with 13 bases between them. In DNA form, the CDR3 reads TGTGCCAGCTCCCCATCGGTGGTTCAAGAGACCCAGTACTTC. Translation: CASSPSVVQETQYF.

The sample holds a few counts of this clone. The chain uses TRBV6-5 and TRBJ2-5; 8 nucleotides match TRBD1. CDR3 length: 13 amino acids. Germline CDR1 MNHEY, CDR2 SVGAGI. V was clipped by 8 bases and J by 5 bases; unmatched bases: 7. DNA for the CDR3: TGTGCCAGCTCCCTCCGGACAGGGGAGACCCAGTACTTC. This encodes CASSLRTGETQYF.

This chain uses TRBV18 with TRBJ1-2, with D unresolved. The CDR3 consists of 14 residues. V was trimmed by 2 bases and J by 4 bases, leaving 11 bases between them. Germline lookup yields CDR1 KGHSH and CDR2 LQKENI. CDR3 residues: CASSPTYGSYGYTF. CDR3 sequence (DNA): TGTGCCAGCTCACCAACGTACGGGAGCTATGGCTACACCTTC.

The CDR3 sequence is CASSLGGGGLGEAFF. The CDR3 coding sequence is TGTGCCAGCAGCTTGGGAGGGGGCGGGCTGGGTGAAGCTTTCTTT. V and J are TRBV5-5 and TRBJ1-1; 7 bases are shared with TRBD1. The CDR3 extends over 15 amino acids. CDR1 and CDR2 from the germline V gene are SGHKS and YYEKEE (reference sequence). V dropped 0 bases and J dropped 7; count of bases not matched to a gene: 9.

J is TRBJ2-4 and V is TRBV10-1; D unresolved. This CDR3 contains 14 residues. CDR1 is WNHNN and CDR2 is SYGVQD in the germline V gene (reference sequence). Between the trimmed V and J ends, which lost 5 bases and 0 bases, there was a span of 8 bases. The CDR3 sequence is CASSPSLAKNIQYF. For the CDR3, the DNA is TGCGCCAGCAGTCCCTCACTAGCCAAAAACATTCAGTACTTC.

This clone is a singleton in its sample. The J gene is TRBJ1-1, the V gene TRBV28; TRBD1 might be the D (5 bases). Germline assignment: CDR1 MDHEN and CDR2 SYDVKM. Trimming took off 4 bases at V and 1 base at J, with 10 bases between the two ends. The CDR3 totals 14 residues. This chain's CDR3 is CASSSNDRNTEAFF. CDR3 bases: TGTGCCAGCAGTTCTAACGACAGGAACACTGAAGCTTTCTTT.

The chain joins TRBV6-1 to TRBJ1-4; 7 bases agree with TRBD1. There are 15 residues in the CDR3. Germline CDR1 reads MNHNS; CDR2 reads SASEGT. V shed 10 bases and J 0 bases; nucleotides not matched to a gene: 8. The CDR3 DNA sequence: TGTGCCACAGACGGGGACAGATCAACTAATGAAAAACTGTTTTTT. This sequence encodes CATDGDRSTNEKLFF.

The chain joins TRBV2 to TRBJ1-1; perhaps TRBD1 as D (5 bases). V dropped 11 bases and J dropped 8 bases, with 18 bases sitting between them. Germline V gene sequence: CDR1 SNHLY, CDR2 FYNNEI. CDR3 size: 12 residues. The CDR3 DNA sequence: TGTGCCGCCCCGGGGGGAAAGCAGGAAGCTTTCTTT. Encoded protein: CAAPGGKQEAFF.

The rearrangement links TRBV6-5 to TRBJ2-2; tentative D call: TRBD2 (6 bases). The germline V and J ends were trimmed by 7 bases and 6 bases, with 18 bases remaining between them. CDR1 is MNHEY and CDR2 is SVGAGI in the germline V gene. The CDR3 is made up of 15 amino acids. The DNA for the CDR3 is TGTGCCAGCACCCGCGGAGGGCCTTTTCCCGGGGAGCTGTTTTTT. It translates to CASTRGGPFPGELFF.

J is TRBJ2-5 and V is TRBV6-1; weak D call: TRBD2 (6 bases). Looked up from germline, CDR1 is MNHNS and CDR2 is SASEGT. CDR3 length equals 14 residues. Trimming cost V 6 bases and J 4 bases, with 15 bases left between them. The DNA of the CDR3 is TGTGCCAGCAGGGCGGGGTCCAGTCGAGAGACCCAGTACTTC. It codes for CASRAGSSRETQYF.

In nucleotides, the CDR3 is TGTGCCAGCAGCCCTCCGGTAGCGGGACCCACCGGGGAGCTGTTTTTT. It yields the protein CASSPPVAGPTGELFF. J is TRBJ2-2 and V is TRBV7-2; 8 bases are shared with TRBD2. Per germline, CDR1 SGHTA and CDR2 FQGNSA. The ends lost 5 bases at V and 4 bases at J; junction bases unmatched: 9. The CDR3 spans 16 residues.

The chain recombines TRBV28 with TRBJ1-5; D is possibly TRBD1 (5 bases). V was cut by 4 bases and J by 10 bases, with 11 bases left in between. The CDR3 contains 12 residues. Germline assignment: CDR1 MDHEN and CDR2 SYDVKM. CDR3 coding DNA: TGTGCCAGCAGTTCGACAGCTCCACCCCAGCATTTT. Translated, it gives CASSSTAPPQHF.

This rearrangement joins TRBV5-1 to TRBJ2-5, with D possibly TRBD1 on 6 matching bases. The CDR3 extends over 15 amino acids. With 0 bases removed from V and 0 bases from J, the gap between germline ends came to 9 bases. Germline V gene data show CDR1 as SGHRS and CDR2 as YFSETQ. The CDR3 spells CASSLAPGDQETQYF. CDR3 bases: TGCGCCAGCAGCTTGGCACCAGGGGACCAAGAGACCCAGTACTTC. The full variable domain, in which reference TRBV5-1 and TRBJ2-5 provide the parts outside the CDR3, is KAGVTQTPRYLIKTRGQQVTLSCSPISGHRSVSWYQQTPGQGLQFLFEYFSETQRNKGNFPGRFSGRQFSNSRSEMNVSTLELGDSALYLCASSLAPGDQETQYFGPGTRLLVL.

This chain links TRBV30 with TRBJ2-7; maybe TRBD1 (6 bases). Germline CDR1 reads GTSNPN; CDR2 reads SVGIG (reference sequence). CDR3 length: 12 amino acids. Deletions cut 7 bases from V and 6 bases from J, with 16 bases between. The CDR3 DNA is TGTGCCTACTCAATACAGGGCTGCGAGCAGTACTTC. Translating gives CAYSIQGCEQYF.

This clone was observed a few times. This chain connects TRBV6-5 to TRBJ1-5; D gene unclear. The CDR3 contains 13 residues. V lost 2 bases to trimming and J lost 5 bases, with 7 bases between them. Per the germline V gene, CDR1 is MNHEY and CDR2 is SVGAGI. In DNA, the CDR3 is TGTGCCAGCAGTTACCGGCGGGATCAGCCCCAGCATTTT. Translated: CASSYRRDQPQHF.

This chain connects TRBV18 to TRBJ1-5; 10 bases line up with TRBD1. J was trimmed by 2 bases and V by 3 bases; bases with no gene match: 4. Germline V lookup: CDR1 KGHSH, CDR2 LQKENI. The CDR3 runs 16 residues. The CDR3 loop reads CASSPGTGAGNQPQHF. The DNA of the CDR3 is TGTGCCAGCTCACCCGGGACAGGGGCGGGCAATCAGCCCCAGCATTTT.

This chain links TRBV7-9 with TRBJ2-6; D possibly corresponds to TRBD2 (7 bases). CDR1 is SEHNR and CDR2 is FQNEAQ in the germline V gene (reference sequence). V was shortened by 2 bases and J by 0 bases, with 14 bases between the two germline ends. The CDR3 is 18 amino acids. The CDR3 loop is CASSLNKGGPSGANVLTF. The CDR3 DNA reads TGTGCCAGCAGCTTAAATAAGGGGGGGCCCTCTGGGGCCAACGTCCTGACTTTC.

This sequence joins TRBV2 and TRBJ2-7; 8 nucleotides align to TRBD1. The CDR3 contains 15 residues. With V trimmed by 4 bases and J by 3 bases, 8 bases remained unmatched. Germline loops: CDR1 SNHLY, CDR2 FYNNEI. CDR3 in amino acids: CASSAGQGQNYEQYF. CDR3 bases: TGTGCCAGCAGTGCCGGACAGGGTCAAAACTACGAGCAGTACTTC. Full variable domain (rest looked up from reference TRBV2 and TRBJ2-7): EPEVTQTPSHQVTQMGQEVILRCVPISNHLYFYWYRQILGQKVEFLVSFYNNEISEKSEIFDDQFSVERPDGSNFTLKIRSTKLEDSAMYFCASSAGQGQNYEQYFGPGTRLTVT.

The chain uses TRBV5-1 and TRBJ2-5; TRBD1 might be the D (5 bases). The CDR3 runs 13 residues. Germline V gives CDR1 SGHRS, CDR2 YFSETQ. V was trimmed by 5 bases and J by 3 bases, leaving 11 bases between them. CDR3 loop: CASSWQGEETQYF. The CDR3 coding sequence is TGCGCCAGCAGTTGGCAGGGCGAAGAGACCCAGTACTTC.

A word on this clone: The junction and the germline gene differ at one end; a read error may be behind it. The chain is built from TRBV11-2 and TRBJ2-1; 8 nucleotides agree with TRBD2. This CDR3 is built from 15 residues. Germline CDR1 reads SGHAT; CDR2 reads FQNNGV. In nucleotides, the CDR3 is TGTGCCAGCAGGTTAGCGGGAAGGACCTACAATGAGCAGTTCTTC. This codes for CASRLAGRTYNEQFF.

CDR3 loop: CASSPALAEDYEQYF. As DNA, the CDR3 is TGTGCCAGCAGCCCGGCACTAGCGGAGGACTACGAGCAGTACTTC. The J gene is TRBJ2-7, the V gene TRBV5-4, with 8 bases matching TRBD2. Germline values: CDR1 SGHNT, CDR2 YYREEE (reference sequence). V lost 4 bases, J lost 3 bases, and 9 bases stayed unmatched. The CDR3 consists of 15 residues.

The genes are TRBV5-6 and TRBJ2-1; D possibly corresponds to TRBD2 (6 bases). In germline, CDR1 is SGHDT, CDR2 YYEEEE. The germline V and J ends were trimmed by 0 bases and 9 bases, with 16 bases remaining between them. The CDR3 is 15 residues long. The CDR3 is CASSLVGRNTGEQFF. The DNA for the CDR3 is TGTGCCAGCAGCTTGGTAGGGAGGAATACTGGTGAGCAGTTCTTC.

V usage is TRBV28 and J usage is TRBJ2-5, with D perhaps TRBD2 (6 bases). CDR1 is MDHEN, CDR2 SYDVKM, per germline. The CDR3 is 13 residues long. V lost 8 bases, J lost 6 bases, and 16 bases lay in between. CDR3 nucleotides: TGTGCCAGCCAGGGAGGAGGGTGGCAGACCCAGTACTTC. Its protein is CASQGGGWQTQYF.

Comments on this clone: The junction does not match germline at one end; this may be a read error. The chain couples TRBV5-8 to TRBJ1-4; 10 bases fit TRBD1. CDR1 is SGHTS, CDR2 YDEGEE, per germline. The CDR3 covers 16 residues. The CDR3 region has the DNA TGTGCCAGCAGTTTGGACAGGGGGGGTACTAATGAAAAACTGTTTTTT. Translating it yields CASSLDRGGTNEKLFF. Supplemented by reference TRBV5-8 and TRBJ1-4, the full variable domain reads EAGVTQSPTHLIKTRGQQATLRCSPISGHTSVYWYQQALGLGLQFLLWYDEGEERNRGNFPPRFSGRQFPNYSSELNVNALELEDSALYLCASSLDRGGTNEKLFFGSGTQLSVL.

The chain carries TRBV11-1 and TRBJ2-5; no clear D gene. The CDR3 loop spans 11 amino acids. CDR1 is SGHAT and CDR2 is FQDESV in the germline V gene (reference sequence). The ends were cut back, 5 bases at V and 7 bases at J, with 8 bases in the middle. The DNA for the CDR3 is TGTGCCAGCAGCCGAGCCGGGACCCAGTACTTC. Its translation is CASSRAGTQYF.

This rearrangement joins TRBV15 to TRBJ2-3; D might be TRBD1 (6 bases). V dropped 1 base and J dropped 2 bases, with 7 bases sitting between them. CDR1 is LNHNV, CDR2 YYDKDF, per germline (reference sequence). CDR3 length: 14 residues. CDR3 nucleotides: TGTGCCACCAGCAGAGGGACAGCCACAGATACGCAGTATTTT. Amino acids: CATSRGTATDTQYF. The full variable domain, its missing parts supplied by reference TRBV15 and TRBJ2-3, is DAMVIQNPRYQVTQFGKPVTLSCSQTLNHNVMYWYQQKSSQAPKLLFHYYDKDFNNEADTPDNFQSRRPNTSFCFLDIRSPGLGDTAMYLCATSRGTATDTQYFGPGTRLTVL.

This chain joins TRBV11-3 and TRBJ2-7; D remains unclear. The CDR3 is 13 residues long. Trimming removed 2 bases from V and 1 base from J, with 6 bases in between. The V gene's germline CDR1 is SGHNT and CDR2 YENEEA. As DNA, the CDR3 is TGTGCCAGCAGCTTACCCAGTTCCTACGAGCAGTACTTC. Translated: CASSLPSSYEQYF.

This chain uses TRBV10-1 with TRBJ2-7, with 12 positions matching TRBD1. CDR3 size: 15 residues. J was trimmed by 9 bases and V by 3 bases; bases with no gene match: 9. Germline-derived CDR1 and CDR2 are WNHNN and SYGVQD (reference sequence). CDR3 region: CASSEAGTGGLGQYF. For the CDR3, the DNA is TGCGCCAGCAGTGAAGCCGGGACAGGGGGCTTAGGGCAGTACTTC.